The 4 T cell receptor beta chains below all came from one sample that was sequenced in a study of spatial heterogeneity in lung cancer. MiXCR was run by TCRdb on the 5' RACE reads, yielding one entry per CDR3 protein. The table shows some 78,000 distinct CDR3 sequences, with under 8.5% occurring only once. Regarding time point: sample taken at primary tumor resection. Sequences were derived from PBMCs, sampled at surgery. The receptors originated from a male donor with early-stage non-small cell lung cancer.

This chain links TRBV12-3 or TRBV12-4 with TRBJ1-1; 7 bases are shared with TRBD1. V was clipped by 7 bases and J by 0 bases; unmatched bases: 5. The CDR3 length is 14 residues. Here the CDR3 reads CASKGTAMNTEAFF. CDR3 nucleotide sequence: TGTGCCAGCAAAGGGACAGCCATGAACACTGAAGCTTTCTTT.

In its sample, this clonotype was seen many times. The genes are TRBV29-1 and TRBJ1-5; tentatively, D is TRBD1 (5 bases). V lost 7 bases and J lost 3, with 13 bases in between. The CDR3 covers 13 residues. Germline V gene data show CDR1 as SQVTM and CDR2 as ANQGSEA. In DNA form, the CDR3 reads TGCAGCGCTGGTGGACACCCCAATCAGCCCCAGCATTTT. It is translated as CSAGGHPNQPQHF.

The rearrangement links TRBV12-3 or TRBV12-4 to TRBJ2-2, with 11 nucleotides matching TRBD2. The length of the CDR3 is 16 residues. V lost 5 bases and J lost 0; bases outside the gene matches: 2. CDR3 loop: CASSPGLAANTGELFF. The CDR3 nucleotides read TGTGCCAGCAGTCCGGGACTAGCGGCGAACACCGGGGAGCTGTTTTTT.

This clonotype has ten or more counts. This chain joins TRBV29-1 and TRBJ2-3; 7 nucleotides align to TRBD1. The CDR3 spans 12 residues. J gave up 4 bases and V 4 bases, and 2 bases lay outside the gene matches. Germline V gene lookup returns CDR1 SQVTM and CDR2 ANQGSEA. CDR3 sequence reads: CSVGQGADTQYF. In DNA form, the CDR3 reads TGCAGCGTTGGGCAGGGGGCAGATACGCAGTATTTT.